This entry describes one T cell receptor (beta chain). Its specificity is not known. The data derive from a study of long-term antiretroviral therapy in people with HIV. A v3.0 immunoSEQ assay was performed at survey level. The protocol was immunoSEQ multiplex PCR, while the TCRdb copy is restricted to in-frame clones and leaves out a portion. The sample contains about 25,000 clones, under 80% of which appear only once. Study observations and caveats: Diversity remained lower than transplant donor controls, even though it increased after ART.

Sequenced here: unsorted PBMCs, sampled 1.1 years before starting antiretroviral therapy. The sequence was collected from a woman aged 40 to 49 with HIV.

The CDR3 DNA reads TGTGCCGGGGAACCAGGAACCTTTTCCTACAATGAGCAGTTCTTC. Its translation: CAGEPGTFSYNEQFF. This sequence joins TRBV7-9 and TRBJ2-1; the D is unclear. V lost 11 bases and J lost 1, with 18 bases in between. In germline, CDR1 is SEHNR, CDR2 FQNEAQ (reference sequence). The CDR3 has 15 residues.